These 3 T cell receptor beta chains were all obtained from the same sample, sequenced in a study of radiation and T cells in renal cell carcinoma. Indicated time point: blood 2 weeks post-SBRT. This sample's treatment: 15 Gy SBRT to primary tumor, nephrectomy 4 weeks later. TCRdb's copy holds only in-frame clones and misses some; the assay was immunoSEQ multiplex PCR. Of more than 75,000 clones in the sample, around 85% were seen once. The material was blood, obtained from a patient whose treatment included radiotherapy and nephrectomy. The receptors shown here come from a woman between 45 and 60 years old with renal cell carcinoma.

The chain has TRBV5-5 and TRBJ2-6; D gene ambiguous. The CDR3 is 17 residues long. Germline V lookup: CDR1 SGHKS, CDR2 YYEKEE (reference sequence). Trimming removed 4 bases from V and 0 bases from J, with 14 bases in between. In DNA form, the CDR3 reads TGTGCCAGCAGCGCGATACTTCATGTCTCTGGGGCCAACGTCCTGACTTTC. It is translated as CASSAILHVSGANVLTF.

The chain has TRBV15 and TRBJ1-4; 7 nucleotides align to TRBD1. In germline, CDR1 is LNHNV, CDR2 YYDKDF (reference sequence). The V and J ends lost 3 bases and 8 bases, in that order; junction bases with no gene match: 9. This CDR3 comprises 15 residues. The CDR3 coding sequence is TGTGCCACCAGCAGCCTCAGGGGGGGGATCGAAAAACTGTTTTTT. The encoded protein is CATSSLRGGIEKLFF.

The gene calls are TRBV6-5 and TRBJ1-5, with TRBD1 matching 10 bases. This CDR3 region has 14 residues. V lost 5 bases to trimming and J lost 7 bases; unmatched junction nucleotides: 5. CDR1 and CDR2 (germline): MNHEY, SVGAGI. CDR3 amino acids: CASSKGQGFQPQHF. CDR3 DNA: TGTGCCAGCAGTAAGGGACAGGGGTTCCAGCCCCAGCATTTT.